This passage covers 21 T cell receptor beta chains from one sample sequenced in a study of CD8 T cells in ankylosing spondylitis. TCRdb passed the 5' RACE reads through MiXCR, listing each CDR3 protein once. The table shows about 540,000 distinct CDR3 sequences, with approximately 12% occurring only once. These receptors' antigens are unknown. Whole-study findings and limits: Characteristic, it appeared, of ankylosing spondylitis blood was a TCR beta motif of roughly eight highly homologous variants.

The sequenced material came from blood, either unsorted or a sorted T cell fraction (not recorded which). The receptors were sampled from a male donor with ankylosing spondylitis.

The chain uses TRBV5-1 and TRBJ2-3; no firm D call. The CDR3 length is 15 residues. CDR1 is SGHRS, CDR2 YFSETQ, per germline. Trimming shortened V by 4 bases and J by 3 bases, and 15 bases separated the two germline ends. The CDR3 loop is CASSPVLGPTDTQYF. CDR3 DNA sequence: TGCGCCAGCAGCCCCGTCCTAGGACCTACAGATACGCAGTATTTT.

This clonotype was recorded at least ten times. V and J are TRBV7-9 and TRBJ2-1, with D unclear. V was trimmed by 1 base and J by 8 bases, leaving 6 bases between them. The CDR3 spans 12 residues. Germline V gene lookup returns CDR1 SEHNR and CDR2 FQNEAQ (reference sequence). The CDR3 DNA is TGTGCCAGCAGCTTAGTGTGGGATGAGCAGTTCTTC. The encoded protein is CASSLVWDEQFF.

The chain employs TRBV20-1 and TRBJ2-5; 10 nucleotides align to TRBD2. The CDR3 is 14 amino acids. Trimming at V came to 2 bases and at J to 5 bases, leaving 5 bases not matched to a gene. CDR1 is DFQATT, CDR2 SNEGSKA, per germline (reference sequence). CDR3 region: CSARSSGSEETQYF. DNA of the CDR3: TGCAGTGCTAGATCTAGCGGGAGTGAGGAGACCCAGTACTTC.

The CDR3 loop reads CASSLVIAASTDTQYF. The DNA of the CDR3 is TGCGCCAGCAGCTTGGTAATAGCGGCTAGCACAGATACGCAGTATTTT. V is TRBV5-1 and J is TRBJ2-3; weak D call: TRBD2 (6 bases). Trimming removed 0 bases at V and 0 bases at J, with 11 bases between. Germline CDR1 reads SGHRS; CDR2 reads YFSETQ. This CDR3 is built from 16 residues.

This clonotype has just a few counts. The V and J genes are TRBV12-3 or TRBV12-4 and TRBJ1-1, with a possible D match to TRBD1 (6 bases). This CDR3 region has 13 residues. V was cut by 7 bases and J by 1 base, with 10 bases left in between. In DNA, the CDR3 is TGTGCCAGCAACGACAGGTCGAACACTGAAGCTTTCTTT. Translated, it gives CASNDRSNTEAFF.

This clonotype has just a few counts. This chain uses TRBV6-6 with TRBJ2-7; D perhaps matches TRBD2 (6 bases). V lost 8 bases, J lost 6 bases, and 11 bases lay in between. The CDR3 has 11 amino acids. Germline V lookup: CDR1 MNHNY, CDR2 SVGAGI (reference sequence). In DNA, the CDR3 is TGTGCCAGCGGAGGGCCGGTCGAGCAGTACTTC. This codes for CASGGPVEQYF.

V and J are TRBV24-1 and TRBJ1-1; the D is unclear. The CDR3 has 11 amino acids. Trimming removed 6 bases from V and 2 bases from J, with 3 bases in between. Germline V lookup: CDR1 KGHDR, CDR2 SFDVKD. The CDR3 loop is CATSTNTEAFF. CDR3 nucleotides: TGTGCCACCAGTACAAACACTGAAGCTTTCTTT.

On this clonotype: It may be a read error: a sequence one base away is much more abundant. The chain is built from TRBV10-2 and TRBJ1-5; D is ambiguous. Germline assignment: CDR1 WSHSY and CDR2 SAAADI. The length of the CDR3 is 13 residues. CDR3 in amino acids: CASRESGNQPQHF. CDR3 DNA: TGCGCCAGCAGAGAGTCTGGGAATCAGCCCCAGCATTTT.

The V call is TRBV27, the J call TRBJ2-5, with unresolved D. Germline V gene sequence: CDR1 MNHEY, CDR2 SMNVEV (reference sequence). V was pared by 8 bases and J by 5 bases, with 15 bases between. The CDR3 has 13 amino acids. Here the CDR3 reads CASRSWGMETQYF. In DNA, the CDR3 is TGTGCCAGCCGAAGTTGGGGAATGGAGACCCAGTACTTC.

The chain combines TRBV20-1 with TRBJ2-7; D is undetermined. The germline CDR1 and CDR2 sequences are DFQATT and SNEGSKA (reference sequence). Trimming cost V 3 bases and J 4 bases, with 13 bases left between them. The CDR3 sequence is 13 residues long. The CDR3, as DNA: TGCAGTGCTAGGCCCCCCGAGAGATACGAGCAGTACTTC. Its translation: CSARPPERYEQYF.

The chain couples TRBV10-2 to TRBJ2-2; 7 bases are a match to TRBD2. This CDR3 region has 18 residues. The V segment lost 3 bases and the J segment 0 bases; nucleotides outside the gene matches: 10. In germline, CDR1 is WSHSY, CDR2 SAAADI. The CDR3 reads CASSEAGTPFANTGELFF. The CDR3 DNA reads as TGCGCCAGCAGTGAAGCGGGAACCCCCTTCGCGAACACCGGGGAGCTGTTTTTT.

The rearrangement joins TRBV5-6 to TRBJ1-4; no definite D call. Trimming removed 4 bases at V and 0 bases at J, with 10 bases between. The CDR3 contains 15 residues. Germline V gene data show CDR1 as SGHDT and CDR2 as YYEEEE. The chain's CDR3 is CASSTSGTTNEKLFF. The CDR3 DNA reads TGTGCCAGCAGCACCTCCGGGACAACTAATGAAAAACTGTTTTTT. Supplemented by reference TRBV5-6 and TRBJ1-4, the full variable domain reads DAGVTQSPTHLIKTRGQQVTLRCSPKSGHDTVSWYQQALGQGPQFIFQYYEEEERQRGNFPDRFSGHQFPNYSSELNVNALLLGDSALYLCASSTSGTTNEKLFFGSGTQLSVL.

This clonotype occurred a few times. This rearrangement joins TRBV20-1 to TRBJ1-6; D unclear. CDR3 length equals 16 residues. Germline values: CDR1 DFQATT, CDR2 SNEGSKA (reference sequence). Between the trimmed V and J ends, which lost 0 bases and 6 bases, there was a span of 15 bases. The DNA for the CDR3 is TGCAGTGCTAGAGACCACGGGGAGGGAATTAATTCACCCCTCCACTTT. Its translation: CSARDHGEGINSPLHF.

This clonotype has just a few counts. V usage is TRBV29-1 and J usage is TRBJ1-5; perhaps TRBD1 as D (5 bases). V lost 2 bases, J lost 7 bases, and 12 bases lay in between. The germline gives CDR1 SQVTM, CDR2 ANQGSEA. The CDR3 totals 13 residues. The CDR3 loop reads CSVETQGNQPQHF. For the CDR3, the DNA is TGCAGCGTTGAAACCCAGGGTAACCAGCCCCAGCATTTT.

The CDR3: CAWSVGGTEETQYF. The CDR3 coding sequence is TGTGCCTGGAGTGTTGGCGGGACTGAAGAGACCCAGTACTTC. This rearrangement joins TRBV30 to TRBJ2-5; possibly TRBD2 for D (6 bases). Germline V gene data show CDR1 as GTSNPN and CDR2 as SVGIG (reference sequence). The V end was cut by 0 bases, the J end by 3 bases, with 11 bases between. The CDR3 is 14 residues long.

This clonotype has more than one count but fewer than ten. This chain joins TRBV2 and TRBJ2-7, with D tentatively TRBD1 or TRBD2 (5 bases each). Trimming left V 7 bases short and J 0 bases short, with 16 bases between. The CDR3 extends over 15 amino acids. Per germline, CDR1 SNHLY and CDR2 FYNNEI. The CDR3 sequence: CASTPRGTSSYEQYF. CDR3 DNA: TGTGCCAGCACCCCTCGGGGCACGAGCTCCTACGAGCAGTACTTC.

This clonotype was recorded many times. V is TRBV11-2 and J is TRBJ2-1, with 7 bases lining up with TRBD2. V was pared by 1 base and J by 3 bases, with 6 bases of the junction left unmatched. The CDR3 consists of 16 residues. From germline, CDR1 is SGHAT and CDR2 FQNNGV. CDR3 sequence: CASSLVGGRFYNEQFF. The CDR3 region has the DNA TGTGCCAGCAGCTTAGTGGGCGGGAGATTCTACAATGAGCAGTTCTTC. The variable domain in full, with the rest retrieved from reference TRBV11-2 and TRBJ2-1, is EAGVAQSPRYKIIEKRQSVAFWCNPISGHATLYWYQQILGQGPKLLIQFQNNGVVDDSQLPKDRFSAERLKGVDSTLKIQPAKLEDSAVYLCASSLVGGRFYNEQFFGPGTRLTVL.

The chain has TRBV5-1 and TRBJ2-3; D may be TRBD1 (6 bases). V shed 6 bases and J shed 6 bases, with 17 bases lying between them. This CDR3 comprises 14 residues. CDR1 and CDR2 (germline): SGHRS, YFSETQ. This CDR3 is CASTVGPQGDTQYF. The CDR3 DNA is TGCGCCAGCACTGTAGGGCCTCAGGGGGATACGCAGTATTTT. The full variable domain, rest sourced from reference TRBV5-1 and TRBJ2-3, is KAGVTQTPRYLIKTRGQQVTLSCSPISGHRSVSWYQQTPGQGLQFLFEYFSETQRNKGNFPGRFSGRQFSNSRSEMNVSTLELGDSALYLCASTVGPQGDTQYFGPGTRLTVL.

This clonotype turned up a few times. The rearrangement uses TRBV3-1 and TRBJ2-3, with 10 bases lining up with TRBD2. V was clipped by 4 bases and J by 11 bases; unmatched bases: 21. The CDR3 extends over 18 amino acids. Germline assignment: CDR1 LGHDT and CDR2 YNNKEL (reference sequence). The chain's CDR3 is CASSRGHSASGSYRGQYF. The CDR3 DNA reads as TGTGCCAGCAGCCGGGGGCATTCGGCTAGCGGGAGCTACCGGGGGCAGTATTTT.

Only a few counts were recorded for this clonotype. The CDR3 here is CASTRGAGDSGELFF. In DNA, the CDR3 is TGTGCCAGCACCCGGGGGGCTGGAGACTCCGGGGAGCTGTTTTTT. V usage is TRBV12-3 or TRBV12-4 and J usage is TRBJ2-2; possible D gene TRBD2, 7 bases. Trimming removed 7 bases at V and 6 bases at J, with 18 bases between. The CDR3 contains 15 residues.

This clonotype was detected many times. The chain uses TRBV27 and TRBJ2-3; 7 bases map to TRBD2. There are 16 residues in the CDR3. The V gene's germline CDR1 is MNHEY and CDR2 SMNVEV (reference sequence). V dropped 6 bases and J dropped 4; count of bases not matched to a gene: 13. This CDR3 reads CASSASSGNVADTQYF. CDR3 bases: TGTGCCAGCAGCGCTTCTAGCGGAAACGTGGCAGATACGCAGTATTTT.